This TCR beta chain was identified in a study of blood T cell repertoires in COVID-19. Study as a whole: Acute and convalescent COVID-19 samples came from the United States, Italy and Spain.

Looked up from germline, CDR1 is SQVTM and CDR2 is ANQGSEA. This CDR3 is 14 amino acids long. V was pared by 6 bases and J by 6 bases, with 11 bases of the junction left unmatched. The authors' processing: The assay estimated nucleated cells by amplifying reference gene primers. TCRdb's copy holds only in-frame clones and misses some; the assay was immunoSEQ multiplex PCR. D and trimming were read from the DNA, whereas the V and J calls and clone size are those reported in that table. The sample lists 90,000 to 130,000 clones; almost 80% were seen once. Sequencing used peripheral blood. This TCR came from a woman of 80 years or more with active or convalescent COVID-19. The chain combines TRBV29-1 with TRBJ2-7; 10 bases match TRBD1. The CDR3 reads CSVENRRTGGEQYF. In DNA form, the CDR3 reads TGCAGCGTCGAAAACCGACGGACAGGGGGCGAGCAGTACTTC.